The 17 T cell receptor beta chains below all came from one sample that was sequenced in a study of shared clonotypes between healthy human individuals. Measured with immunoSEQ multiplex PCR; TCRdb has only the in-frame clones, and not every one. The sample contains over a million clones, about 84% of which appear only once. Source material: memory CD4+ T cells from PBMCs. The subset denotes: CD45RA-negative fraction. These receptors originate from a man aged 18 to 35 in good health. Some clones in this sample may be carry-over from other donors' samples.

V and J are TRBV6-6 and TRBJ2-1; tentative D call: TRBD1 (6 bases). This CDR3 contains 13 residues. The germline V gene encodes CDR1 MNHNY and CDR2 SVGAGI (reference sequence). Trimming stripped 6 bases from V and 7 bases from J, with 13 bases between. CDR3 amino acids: CASRLPQGNEQFF. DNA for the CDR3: TGTGCCAGCAGGCTGCCCCAGGGGAATGAGCAGTTCTTC.

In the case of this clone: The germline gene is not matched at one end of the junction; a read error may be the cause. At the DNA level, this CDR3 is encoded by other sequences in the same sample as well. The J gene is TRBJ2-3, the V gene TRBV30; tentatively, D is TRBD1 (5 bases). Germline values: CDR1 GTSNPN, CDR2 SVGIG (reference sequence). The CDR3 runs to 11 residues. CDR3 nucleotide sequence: TGTGCCTGGAGTGGCACAGGTACGCAGTATTTT. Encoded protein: CAWSGTGTQYF. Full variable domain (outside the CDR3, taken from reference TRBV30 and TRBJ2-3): SQTIHQWPATLVQPVGSPLSLECTVEGTSNPNLYWYRQAAGRGLQLLFYSVGIGQISSEVPQNLSASRPQDRQFILSSKKLLLSDSGFYLCAWSGTGTQYFGPGTRLTVL.

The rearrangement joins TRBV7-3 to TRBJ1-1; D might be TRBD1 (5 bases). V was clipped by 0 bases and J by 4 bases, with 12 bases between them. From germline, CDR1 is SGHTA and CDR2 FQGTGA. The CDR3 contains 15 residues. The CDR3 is CASSLTREGITEAFF. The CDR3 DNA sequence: TGTGCCAGCAGCTTAACAAGGGAGGGGATCACTGAAGCTTTCTTT.

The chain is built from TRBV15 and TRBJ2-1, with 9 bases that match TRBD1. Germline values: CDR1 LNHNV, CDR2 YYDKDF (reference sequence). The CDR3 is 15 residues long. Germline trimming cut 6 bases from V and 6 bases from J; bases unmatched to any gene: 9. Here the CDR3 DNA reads TGTGCCACCAGGCGCCGGGACAGGGCCGGCAATGAGCAGTTCTTC. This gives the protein CATRRRDRAGNEQFF.

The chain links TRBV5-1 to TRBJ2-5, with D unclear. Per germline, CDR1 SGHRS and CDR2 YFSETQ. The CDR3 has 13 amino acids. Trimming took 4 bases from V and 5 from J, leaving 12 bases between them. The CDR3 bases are TGCGCCAGCAGCGCCTCGGCTGGGGAGACCCAGTACTTC. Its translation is CASSASAGETQYF.

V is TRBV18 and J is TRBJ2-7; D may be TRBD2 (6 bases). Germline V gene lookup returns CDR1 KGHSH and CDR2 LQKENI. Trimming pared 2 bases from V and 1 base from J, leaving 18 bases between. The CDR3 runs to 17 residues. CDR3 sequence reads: CASSPSGFGGLSYEQYF. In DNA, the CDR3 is TGTGCCAGCTCACCATCCGGATTTGGGGGACTTTCCTACGAGCAGTACTTC. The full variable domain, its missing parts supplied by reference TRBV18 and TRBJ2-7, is NAGVMQNPRHLVRRRGQEARLRCSPMKGHSHVYWYRQLPEEGLKFMVYLQKENIIDESGMPKERFSAEFPKEGPSILRIQQVVRGDSAAYFCASSPSGFGGLSYEQYFGPGTRLTVT.

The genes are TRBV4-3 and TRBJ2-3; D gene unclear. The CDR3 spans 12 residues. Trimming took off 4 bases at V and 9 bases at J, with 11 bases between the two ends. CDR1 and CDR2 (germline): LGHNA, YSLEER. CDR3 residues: CASSLDRETQYF. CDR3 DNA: TGCGCCAGCAGCCTAGATAGAGAGACGCAGTATTTT.

CDR3 nucleotide sequence: TGTGCCAGCAGTGGACAGTTTGGTACGGGTGGCTACACCTTC. It specifies CASSGQFGTGGYTF. The chain has TRBV5-6 and TRBJ1-2; possible D gene TRBD1, 6 bases. The CDR3 consists of 14 residues. Between the trimmed V and J ends, which lost 5 bases and 7 bases, there was a span of 18 bases. Germline CDR1 is SGHDT and CDR2 is YYEEEE.

DNA for the CDR3: TGTGCCAGCAGCGAGAGGGGGACTAGCGGGATGGAAGATACGCAGTATTTT. Amino acids: CASSERGTSGMEDTQYF. This chain links TRBV9 with TRBJ2-3, with 13 bases identical to TRBD2. CDR3 size: 17 residues. CDR1 is SGDLS and CDR2 is YYNGEE in the germline V gene. V shed 3 bases and J 5 bases; nucleotides not matched to a gene: 9.

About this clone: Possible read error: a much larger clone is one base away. The CDR3 nucleotides are TGTGCCAGCAGCTTAGTCAGGGACCACGAGCAGTACTTC. Amino acid sequence: CASSLVRDHEQYF. V usage is TRBV7-6 and J usage is TRBJ2-7; perhaps D is TRBD1 or TRBD2 (5 bases each). CDR1 and CDR2 (germline): SGHVS, FNYEAQ. Trimming removed 1 base at V and 5 bases at J, with 9 bases between. The CDR3 is 13 amino acids.

CDR3 DNA sequence: TGTGCCAGCCTGACCGAGGGACAGGGGAGGTATGAGCAGTACTTC. Residues: CASLTEGQGRYEQYF. The chain joins TRBV28 to TRBJ2-7; TRBD1 aligns across 10 bases. The CDR3 is made up of 15 amino acids. The germline gives CDR1 MDHEN, CDR2 SYDVKM. The V segment lost 8 bases and the J segment 7 bases; nucleotides outside the gene matches: 14.

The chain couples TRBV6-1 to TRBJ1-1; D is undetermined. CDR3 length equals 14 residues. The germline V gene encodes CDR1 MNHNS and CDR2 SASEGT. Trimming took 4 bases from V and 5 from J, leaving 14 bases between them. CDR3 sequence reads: CASSGAQVVTEAFF. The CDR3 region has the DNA TGTGCCAGCAGTGGGGCCCAGGTGGTTACTGAAGCTTTCTTT.

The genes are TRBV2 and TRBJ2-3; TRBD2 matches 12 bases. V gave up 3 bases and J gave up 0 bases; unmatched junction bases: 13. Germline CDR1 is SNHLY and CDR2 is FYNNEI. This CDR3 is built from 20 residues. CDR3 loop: CASSDGPGLAGKTSTDTQYF. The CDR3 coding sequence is TGTGCCAGCAGTGATGGACCGGGACTAGCGGGCAAGACTAGCACAGATACGCAGTATTTT.

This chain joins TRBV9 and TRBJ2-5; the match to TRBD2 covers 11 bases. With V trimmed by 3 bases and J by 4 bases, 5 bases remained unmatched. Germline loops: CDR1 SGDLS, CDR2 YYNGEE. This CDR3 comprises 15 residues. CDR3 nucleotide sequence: TGTGCCAGCAGCGCTTTGCTAGCGGGAGGAGAGACCCAGTACTTC. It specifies CASSALLAGGETQYF.

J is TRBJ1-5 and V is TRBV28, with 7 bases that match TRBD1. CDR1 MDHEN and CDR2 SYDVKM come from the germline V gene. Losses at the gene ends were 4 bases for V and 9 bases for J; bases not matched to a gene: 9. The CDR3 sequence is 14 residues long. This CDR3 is CASSSQGGEAPQHF. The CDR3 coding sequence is TGTGCCAGCAGTTCCCAGGGGGGGGAGGCGCCCCAGCATTTT.

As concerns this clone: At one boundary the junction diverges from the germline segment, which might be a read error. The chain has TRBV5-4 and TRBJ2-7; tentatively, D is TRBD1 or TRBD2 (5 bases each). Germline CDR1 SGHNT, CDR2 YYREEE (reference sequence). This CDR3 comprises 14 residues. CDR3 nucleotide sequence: TGTGGCAGCAGCTTGGAGGTCGGGGCCCCCGAGCAGTACTTC. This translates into CGSSLEVGAPEQYF.

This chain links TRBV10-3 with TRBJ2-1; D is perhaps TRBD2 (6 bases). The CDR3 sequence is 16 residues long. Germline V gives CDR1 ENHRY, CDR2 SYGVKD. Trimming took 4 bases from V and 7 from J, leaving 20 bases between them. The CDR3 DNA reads TGTGCCATCAGTGCCGGCCGGGACTCCGACGGGAATGAGCAGTTCTTC. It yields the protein CAISAGRDSDGNEQFF.